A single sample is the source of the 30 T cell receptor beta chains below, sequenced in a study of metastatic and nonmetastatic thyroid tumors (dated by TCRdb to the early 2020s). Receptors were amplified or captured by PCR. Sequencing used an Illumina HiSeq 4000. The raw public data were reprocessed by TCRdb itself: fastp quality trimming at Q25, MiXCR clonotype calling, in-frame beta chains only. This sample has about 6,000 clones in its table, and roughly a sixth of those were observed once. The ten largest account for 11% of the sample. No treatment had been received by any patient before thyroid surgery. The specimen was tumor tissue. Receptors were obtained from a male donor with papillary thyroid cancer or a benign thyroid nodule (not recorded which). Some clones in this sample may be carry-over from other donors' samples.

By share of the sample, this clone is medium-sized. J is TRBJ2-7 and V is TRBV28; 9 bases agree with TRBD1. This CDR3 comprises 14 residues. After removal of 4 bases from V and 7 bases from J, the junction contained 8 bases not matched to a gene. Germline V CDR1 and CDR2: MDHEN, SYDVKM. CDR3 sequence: CASSSGTGLREQYF. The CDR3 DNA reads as TGTGCCAGCAGTTCAGGGACAGGGTTGAGGGAGCAGTACTTC.

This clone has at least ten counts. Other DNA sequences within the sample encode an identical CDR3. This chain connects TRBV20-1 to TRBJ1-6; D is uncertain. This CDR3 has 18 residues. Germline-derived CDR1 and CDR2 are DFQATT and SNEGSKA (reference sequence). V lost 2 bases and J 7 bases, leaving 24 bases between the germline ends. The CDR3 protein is CSARLPHVTSSSNSPLHF. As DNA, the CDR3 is TGCAGTGCTAGACTCCCCCATGTTACTTCTAGTTCGAATTCACCCCTCCACTTT.

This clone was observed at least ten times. The CDR3 DNA sequence: TGTGCCAGCAGCCCTCACCACGGGGGTCCTGAGCAGTTCTTC. This gives the protein CASSPHHGGPEQFF. V and J are TRBV5-4 and TRBJ2-1; D is possibly TRBD2 (6 bases). V dropped 4 bases and J dropped 9 bases, with 17 bases sitting between them. The CDR3 loop spans 14 amino acids. The germline CDR1 and CDR2 sequences are SGHNT and YYREEE (reference sequence).

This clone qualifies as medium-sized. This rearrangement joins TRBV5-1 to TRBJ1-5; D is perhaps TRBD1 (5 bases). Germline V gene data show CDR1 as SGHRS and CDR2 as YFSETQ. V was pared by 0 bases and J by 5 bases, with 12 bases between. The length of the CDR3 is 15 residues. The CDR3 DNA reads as TGCGCCAGCAGCTTGGAGGGAGGGGAAGATCAGCCCCAGCATTTT. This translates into CASSLEGGEDQPQHF.

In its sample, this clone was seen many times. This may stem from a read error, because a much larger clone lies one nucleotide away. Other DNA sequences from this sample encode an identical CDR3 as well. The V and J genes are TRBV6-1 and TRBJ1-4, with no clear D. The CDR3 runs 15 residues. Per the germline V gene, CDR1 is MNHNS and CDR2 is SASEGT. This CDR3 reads CASSETLLANEKLFF. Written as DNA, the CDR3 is TGTGCCAGCAGTGAAACGCTACTGGCTAATGAAAAACTGTTCTTT.

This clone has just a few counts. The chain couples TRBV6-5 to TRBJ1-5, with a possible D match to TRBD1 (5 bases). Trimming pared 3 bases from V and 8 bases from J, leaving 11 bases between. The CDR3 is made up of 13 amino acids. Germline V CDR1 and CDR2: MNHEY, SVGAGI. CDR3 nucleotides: TGTGCCAGCAGTTATGCGCGGGGGGAGCCCCAGCATTTT. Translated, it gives CASSYARGEPQHF.

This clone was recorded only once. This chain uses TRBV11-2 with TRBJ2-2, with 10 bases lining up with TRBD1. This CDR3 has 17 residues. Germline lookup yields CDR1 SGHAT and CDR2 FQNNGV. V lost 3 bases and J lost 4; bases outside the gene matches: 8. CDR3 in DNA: TGTGCCAGCAGCTTCGGGACAGGGGAGGAGATCACCGGGGAGCTGTTTTTT. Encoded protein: CASSFGTGEEITGELFF.

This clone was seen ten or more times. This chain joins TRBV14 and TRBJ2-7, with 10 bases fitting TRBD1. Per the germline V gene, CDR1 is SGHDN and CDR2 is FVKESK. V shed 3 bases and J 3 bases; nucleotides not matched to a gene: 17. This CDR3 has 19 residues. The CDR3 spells CASSQGCRDRGGPIYEQYF. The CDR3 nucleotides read TGTGCCAGCAGCCAGGGGTGCCGGGACAGGGGAGGCCCTATCTACGAGCAGTACTTC. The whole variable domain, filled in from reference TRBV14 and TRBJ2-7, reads EAGVTQFPSHSVIEKGQTVTLRCDPISGHDNLYWYRRVMGKEIKFLLHFVKESKQDESGMPNNRFLAERTGGTYSTLKVQPAELEDSGVYFCASSQGCRDRGGPIYEQYFGPGTRLTVT.

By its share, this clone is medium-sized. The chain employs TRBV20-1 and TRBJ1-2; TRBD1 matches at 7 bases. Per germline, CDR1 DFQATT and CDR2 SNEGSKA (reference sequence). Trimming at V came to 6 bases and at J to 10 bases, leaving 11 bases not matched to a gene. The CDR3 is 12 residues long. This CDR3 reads CSASTDRWDYTF. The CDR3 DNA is TGCAGTGCAAGCACGGACAGGTGGGACTACACCTTC.

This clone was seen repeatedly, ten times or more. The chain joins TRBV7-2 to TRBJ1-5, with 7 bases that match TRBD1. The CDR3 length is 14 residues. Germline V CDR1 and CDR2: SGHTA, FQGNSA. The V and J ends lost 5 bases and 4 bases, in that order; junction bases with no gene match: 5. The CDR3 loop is CASSEGTANQPQHF. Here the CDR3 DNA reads TGTGCCAGCAGCGAGGGGACAGCGAATCAGCCCCAGCATTTT.

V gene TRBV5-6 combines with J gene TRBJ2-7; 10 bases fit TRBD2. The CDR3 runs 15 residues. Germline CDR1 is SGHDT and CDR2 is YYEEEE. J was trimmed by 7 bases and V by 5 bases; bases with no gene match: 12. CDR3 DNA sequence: TGTGCCAGCAGGCCACCCGGGACTAGCGCCGGAGAGCAGTACTTC. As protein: CASRPPGTSAGEQYF.

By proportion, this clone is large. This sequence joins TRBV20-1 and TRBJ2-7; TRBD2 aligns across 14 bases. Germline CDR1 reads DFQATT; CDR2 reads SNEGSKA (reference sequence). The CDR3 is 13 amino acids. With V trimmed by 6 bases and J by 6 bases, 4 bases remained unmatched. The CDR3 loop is CSAFGLAGGEQYF. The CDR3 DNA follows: TGCAGTGCCTTCGGACTAGCGGGAGGCGAGCAGTACTTC.

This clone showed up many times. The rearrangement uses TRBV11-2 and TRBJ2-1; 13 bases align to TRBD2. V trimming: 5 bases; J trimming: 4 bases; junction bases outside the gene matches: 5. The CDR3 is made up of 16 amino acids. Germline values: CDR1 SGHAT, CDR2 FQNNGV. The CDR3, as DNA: TGTGCCAGCAGCCTGCGGACTAGCGGGAGTTACAATGAGCAGTTCTTC. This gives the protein CASSLRTSGSYNEQFF.

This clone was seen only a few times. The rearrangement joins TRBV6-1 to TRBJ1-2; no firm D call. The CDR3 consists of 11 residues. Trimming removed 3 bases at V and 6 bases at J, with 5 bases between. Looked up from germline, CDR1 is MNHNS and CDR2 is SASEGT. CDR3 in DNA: TGTGCCAGCAGTGATCGGGATGGCTACACCTTC. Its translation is CASSDRDGYTF.

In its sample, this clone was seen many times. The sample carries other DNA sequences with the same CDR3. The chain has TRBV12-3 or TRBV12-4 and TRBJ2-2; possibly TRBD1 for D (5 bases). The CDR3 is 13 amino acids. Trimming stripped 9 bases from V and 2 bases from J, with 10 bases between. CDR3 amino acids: CASRTPNTGELFF. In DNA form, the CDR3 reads TGTGCCAGTCGGACACCTAACACCGGGGAGCTGTTTTTT.

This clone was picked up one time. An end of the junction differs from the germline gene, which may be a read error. The CDR3 DNA sequence: TGTGCCAGCAGCCAAGATAGACGACTCGGATGGTGGGGGGCCAACGTCCCGACTTTC. It translates to CASSQDRRLGWWGANVPTF. The chain has TRBV3-1 and TRBJ2-6; perhaps D is TRBD1 or TRBD2 (6 bases each). Germline V gene sequence: CDR1 LGHDT, CDR2 YNNKEL (reference sequence). This CDR3 is built from 19 residues.

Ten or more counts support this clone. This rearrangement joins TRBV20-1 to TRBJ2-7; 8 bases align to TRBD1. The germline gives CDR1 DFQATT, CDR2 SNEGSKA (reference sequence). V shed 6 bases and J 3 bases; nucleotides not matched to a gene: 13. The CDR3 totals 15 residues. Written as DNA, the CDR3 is TGCAGTGCCCCCGGGACAGGAAAAATCCACTACGAGCAGTACTTC. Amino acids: CSAPGTGKIHYEQYF.

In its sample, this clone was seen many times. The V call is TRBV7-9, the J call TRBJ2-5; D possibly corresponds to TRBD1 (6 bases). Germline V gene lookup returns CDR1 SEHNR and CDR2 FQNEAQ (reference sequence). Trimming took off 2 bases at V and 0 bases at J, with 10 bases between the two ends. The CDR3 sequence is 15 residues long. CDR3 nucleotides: TGTGCCAGCAGCTTAATCTGGGACAACCAAGAGACCCAGTACTTC. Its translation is CASSLIWDNQETQYF.

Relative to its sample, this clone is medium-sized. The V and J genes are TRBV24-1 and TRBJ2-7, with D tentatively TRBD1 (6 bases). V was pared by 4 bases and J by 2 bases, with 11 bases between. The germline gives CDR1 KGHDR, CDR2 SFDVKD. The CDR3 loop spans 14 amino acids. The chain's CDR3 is CATSDRGGTYEQYF. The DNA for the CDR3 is TGTGCCACCAGTGACCGAGGGGGAACCTACGAGCAGTACTTC.

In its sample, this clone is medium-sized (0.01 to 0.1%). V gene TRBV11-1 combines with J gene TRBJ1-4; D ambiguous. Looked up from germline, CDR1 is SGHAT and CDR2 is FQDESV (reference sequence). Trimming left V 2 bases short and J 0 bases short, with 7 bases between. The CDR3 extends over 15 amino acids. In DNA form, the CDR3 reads TGTGCCAGCAGCTTAACGTGGTCAACTAATGAAAAACTGTTTTTT. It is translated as CASSLTWSTNEKLFF. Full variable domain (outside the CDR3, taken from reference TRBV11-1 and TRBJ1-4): EAEVAQSPRYKITEKSQAVAFWCDPISGHATLYWYRQILGQGPELLVQFQDESVVDDSQLPKDRFSAERLKGVDSTLKIQPAELGDSAMYLCASSLTWSTNEKLFFGSGTQLSVL.

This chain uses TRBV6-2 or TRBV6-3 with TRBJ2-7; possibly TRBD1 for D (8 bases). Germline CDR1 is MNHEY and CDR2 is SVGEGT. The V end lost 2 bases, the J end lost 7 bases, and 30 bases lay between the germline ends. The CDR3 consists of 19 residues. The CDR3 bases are TGTGCCAGCAGTTACGGACAGGGTGGAACTAGCGTTGGGAGGAGGGAGCAGTACTTC. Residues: CASSYGQGGTSVGRREQYF.

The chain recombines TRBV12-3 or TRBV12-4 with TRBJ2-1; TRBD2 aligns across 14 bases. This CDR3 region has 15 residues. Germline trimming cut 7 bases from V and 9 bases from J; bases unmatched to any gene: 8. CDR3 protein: CASISGLAGAGEQFF. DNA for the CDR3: TGTGCCAGCATTTCGGGACTAGCGGGAGCGGGTGAGCAGTTCTTC.

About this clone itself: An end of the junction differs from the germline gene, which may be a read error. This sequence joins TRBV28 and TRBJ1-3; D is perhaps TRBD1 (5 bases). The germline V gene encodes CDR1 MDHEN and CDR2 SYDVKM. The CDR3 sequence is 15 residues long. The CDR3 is CASSSFRGTGNNIYF. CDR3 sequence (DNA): TGTGCCAGCAGCTCCTTTCGGGGCACTGGAAACAACATATATTTT.

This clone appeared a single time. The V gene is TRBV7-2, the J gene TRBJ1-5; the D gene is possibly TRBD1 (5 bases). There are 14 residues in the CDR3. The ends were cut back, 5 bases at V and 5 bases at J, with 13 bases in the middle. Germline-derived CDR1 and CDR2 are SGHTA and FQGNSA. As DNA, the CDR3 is TGTGCCAGCAGCGCAGGGTTTGGGGATCAGCCCCAGCATTTT. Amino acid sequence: CASSAGFGDQPQHF.

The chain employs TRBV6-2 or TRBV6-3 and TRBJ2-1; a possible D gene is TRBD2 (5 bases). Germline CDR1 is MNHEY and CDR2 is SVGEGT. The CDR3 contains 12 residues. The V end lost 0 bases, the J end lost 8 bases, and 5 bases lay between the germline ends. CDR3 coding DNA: TGTGCCAGCAGTTACTCGGGAGATGAGCAGTTCTTC. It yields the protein CASSYSGDEQFF.

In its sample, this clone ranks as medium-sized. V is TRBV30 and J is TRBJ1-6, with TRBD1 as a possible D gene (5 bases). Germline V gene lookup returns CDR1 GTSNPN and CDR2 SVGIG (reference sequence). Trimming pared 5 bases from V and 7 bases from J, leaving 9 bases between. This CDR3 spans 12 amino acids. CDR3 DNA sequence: TGTGCCTGGGACAGTAGGAATTCACCCCTCCACTTT. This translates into CAWDSRNSPLHF.

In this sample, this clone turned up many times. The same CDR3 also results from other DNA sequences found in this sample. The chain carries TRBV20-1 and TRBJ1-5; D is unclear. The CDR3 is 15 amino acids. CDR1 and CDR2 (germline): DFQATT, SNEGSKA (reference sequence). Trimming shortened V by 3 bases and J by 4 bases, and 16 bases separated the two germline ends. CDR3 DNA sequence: TGCAGTGCTAGCAAGGAGGCCGATAGTAATCAGCCCCAGCATTTT. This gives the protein CSASKEADSNQPQHF.

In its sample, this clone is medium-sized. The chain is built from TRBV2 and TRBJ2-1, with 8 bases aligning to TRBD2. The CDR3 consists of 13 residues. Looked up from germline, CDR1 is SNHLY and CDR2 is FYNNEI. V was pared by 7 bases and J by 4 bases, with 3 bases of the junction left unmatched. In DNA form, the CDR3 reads TGTGCCAGCATGCCTAGCGGGTACAATGAGCAGTTCTTC. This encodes CASMPSGYNEQFF. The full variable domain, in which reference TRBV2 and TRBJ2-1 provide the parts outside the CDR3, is EPEVTQTPSHQVTQMGQEVILRCVPISNHLYFYWYRQILGQKVEFLVSFYNNEISEKSEIFDDQFSVERPDGSNFTLKIRSTKLEDSAMYFCASMPSGYNEQFFGPGTRLTVL.

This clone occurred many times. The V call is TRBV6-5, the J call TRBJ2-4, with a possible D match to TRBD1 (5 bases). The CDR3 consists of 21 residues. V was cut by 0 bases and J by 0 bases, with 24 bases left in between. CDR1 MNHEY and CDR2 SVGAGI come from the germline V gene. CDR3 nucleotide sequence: TGTGCCAGCAGTTACTCGAGCGTGGACAACGTATTGGTGCTAGCCAAAAACATTCAGTACTTC. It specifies CASSYSSVDNVLVLAKNIQYF.

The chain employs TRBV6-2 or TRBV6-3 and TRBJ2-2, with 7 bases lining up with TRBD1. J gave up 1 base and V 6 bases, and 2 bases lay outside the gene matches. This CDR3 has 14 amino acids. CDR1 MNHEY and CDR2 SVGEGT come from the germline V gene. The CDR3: CASRQGLNTGELFF. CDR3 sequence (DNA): TGTGCCAGCAGACAGGGGTTGAACACCGGGGAGCTGTTTTTT.